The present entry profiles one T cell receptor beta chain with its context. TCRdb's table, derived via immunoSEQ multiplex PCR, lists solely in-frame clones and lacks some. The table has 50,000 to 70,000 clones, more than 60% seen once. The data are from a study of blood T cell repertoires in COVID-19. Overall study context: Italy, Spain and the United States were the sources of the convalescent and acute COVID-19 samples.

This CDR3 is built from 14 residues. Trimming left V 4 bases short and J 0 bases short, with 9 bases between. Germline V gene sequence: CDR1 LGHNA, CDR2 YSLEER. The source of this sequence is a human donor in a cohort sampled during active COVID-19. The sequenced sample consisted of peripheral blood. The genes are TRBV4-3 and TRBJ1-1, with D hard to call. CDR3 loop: CASSREAMNTEAFF. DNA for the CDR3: TGCGCCAGCAGCCGAGAGGCCATGAACACTGAAGCTTTCTTT.